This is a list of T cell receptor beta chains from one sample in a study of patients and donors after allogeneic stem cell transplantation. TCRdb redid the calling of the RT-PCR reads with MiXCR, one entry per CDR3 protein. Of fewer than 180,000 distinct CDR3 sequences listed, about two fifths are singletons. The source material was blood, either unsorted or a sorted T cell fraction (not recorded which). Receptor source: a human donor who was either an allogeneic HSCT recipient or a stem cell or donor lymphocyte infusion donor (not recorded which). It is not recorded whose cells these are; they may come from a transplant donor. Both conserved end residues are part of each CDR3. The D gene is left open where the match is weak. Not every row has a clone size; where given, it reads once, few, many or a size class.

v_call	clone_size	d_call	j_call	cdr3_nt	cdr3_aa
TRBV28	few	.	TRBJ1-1	TGTGCCAGCAGTCCTTCCGGGGGGGGAAGGAACACTGAAGCTTTCTTT	CASSPSGGGRNTEAFF
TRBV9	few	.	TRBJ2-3	TGTGCCAGCAGCGGGCTCGGGGGGCCGAGCACAGATACGCAGTATTTT	CASSGLGGPSTDTQYF
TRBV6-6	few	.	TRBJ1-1	TGTGCCAGCAGTTACTGGCCTGAAAAAGCTTTCTTT	CASSYWPEKAFF
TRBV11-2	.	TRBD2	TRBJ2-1	TGTGCCAGCAGCCTACTACCTAGCGGGGATCGTTCCTCCTACAATGAGCAGTTCTTC	CASSLLPSGDRSSYNEQFF
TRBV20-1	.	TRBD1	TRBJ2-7	TGCAGTGCCCGTCCAGGGGGCGTCTCCTACGAGCAGTACTTC	CSARPGGVSYEQYF
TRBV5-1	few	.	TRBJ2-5	TGCGCCAGCAGCTTGAGCGAAGGCAGACAAGAGACCCAGTACTTC	CASSLSEGRQETQYF
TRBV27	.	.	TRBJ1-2	TGTGCCAGCAGTCCCAACCCAATCCGGACAGTTAACTATGGCTACACCTTC	CASSPNPIRTVNYGYTF
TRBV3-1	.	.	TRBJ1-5	TGTGCCAGCAGCCGGGGGCCAGGGCCCCAGCATTTT	CASSRGPGPQHF
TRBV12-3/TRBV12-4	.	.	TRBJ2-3	TGTGCCAGCAGTTCGCAACAGGGGGGGGGCACAGATACGCAGTATTTT	CASSSQQGGGTDTQYF
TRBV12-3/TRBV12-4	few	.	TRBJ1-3	TGTGCCAGCCAACTCCCGGCGGATAGCTCTGGAAACACCATATATTTT	CASQLPADSSGNTIYF
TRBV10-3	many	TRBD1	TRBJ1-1	TGTGCCATCAGGGAGGGGACAGGGGTGAACACTGAAGCTTTCTTT	CAIREGTGVNTEAFF
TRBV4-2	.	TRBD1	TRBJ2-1	TGTGCCAGCAGCCCTCCCTGGGACAGGGCATACAATGAGCAGTTCTTC	CASSPPWDRAYNEQFF
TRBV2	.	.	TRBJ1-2	TGTGCCAGCAGTTCCACGGCTGGGGGCTACACCTTC	CASSSTAGGYTF
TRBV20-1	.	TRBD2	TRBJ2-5	TGCAGTGCTAGAGATCCAGCGGGGGGTCAAGAGACCCAGTACTTC	CSARDPAGGQETQYF
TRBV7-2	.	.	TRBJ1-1	TGTGCCAGCCACATCACAGGAGGGAACACTGAAGCTTTCTTT	CASHITGGNTEAFF
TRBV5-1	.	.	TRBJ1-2	TGCGCCAGCAGCTTGGCTCCAGGGAATAACTATGGCTACACCTTC	CASSLAPGNNYGYTF
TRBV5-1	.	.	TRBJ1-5	TGCGCCAGCAGCTTGGATGGGGGATTTCAGCCCCAGCATTTT	CASSLDGGFQPQHF
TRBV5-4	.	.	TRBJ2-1	TGTGCCAGTGGCCCGGGCGGGCTATACTACAATGAGCAGTTCTTC	CASGPGGLYYNEQFF
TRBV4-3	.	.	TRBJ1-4	TGCGCCAGCACTGGAGGGGCAGGGACTAATGAAAAACTGTTTTTT	CASTGGAGTNEKLFF
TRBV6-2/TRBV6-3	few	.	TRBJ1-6	TGTGCCAGCAGGCCGACGGGGGGACCTTATAATTCACCCCTCCACTTT	CASRPTGGPYNSPLHF
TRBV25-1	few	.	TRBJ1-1	TGTGCCACCTCCGCCGGGTTGAACACTGAAGCTTTCTTT	CATSAGLNTEAFF
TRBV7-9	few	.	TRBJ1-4	TGTGCCAGCAGACCCTCAGGATCAACTAATGAAAAACTGTTTTTT	CASRPSGSTNEKLFF
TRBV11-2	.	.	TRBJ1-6	TGTGCCAGCAGCGTGGACTCTTCCTATAATTCACCCCTCCACTTT	CASSVDSSYNSPLHF
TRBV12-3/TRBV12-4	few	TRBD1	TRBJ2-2	TGTGCCAGCAGCCTCTGGACAGGGGCAGCCGGGGAGCTGTTTTTT	CASSLWTGAAGELFF
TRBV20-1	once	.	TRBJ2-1	TGCAGTGCTAGTTCTTCATCGGACAATGAGCAGTTCTTC	CSASSSSDNEQFF
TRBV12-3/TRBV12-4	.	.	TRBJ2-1	TGTGCCAGCAGCCCAAGGAATGAGCAGTTCTTC	CASSPRNEQFF
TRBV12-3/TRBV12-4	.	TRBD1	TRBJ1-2	TGTGCCAGCAGTGGGACAGGCCACTATGGCTACACCTTC	CASSGTGHYGYTF
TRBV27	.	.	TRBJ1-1	TGTGCCAGCAGTTCGGGCACTGAAGCTTTCTTT	CASSSGTEAFF
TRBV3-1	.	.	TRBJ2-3	TGTGCCAGCAGCCAAGGACTGGGGGATACGCAGTATTTT	CASSQGLGDTQYF
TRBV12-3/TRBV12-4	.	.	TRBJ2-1	TGTGCCAGCAGTCTATCCTTGGGCGGATATGAGCAGTTCTTC	CASSLSLGGYEQFF
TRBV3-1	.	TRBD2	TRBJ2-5	TGTGCCAGCAGCCCCGGACTAGCGGGGTACCAAGAGACCCAGTACTTC	CASSPGLAGYQETQYF
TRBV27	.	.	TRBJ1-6	TGTGCCAGCAGCCGCGGACGGGGAAATTCACCCCTCCACTTT	CASSRGRGNSPLHF
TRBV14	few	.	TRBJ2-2	TGTGCCAGCAGCCAAGCCGGCACCGGGGAGCTGTTTTTT	CASSQAGTGELFF
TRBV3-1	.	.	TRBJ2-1	TGTGCCAGCAGCCAAGTAGGGCAGGTCAACAATGAGCAGTTCTTC	CASSQVGQVNNEQFF
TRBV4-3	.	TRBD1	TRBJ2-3	TGCGCCAGCAATTCCTGGACAGGGGCGTCAGATACGCAGTATTTT	CASNSWTGASDTQYF
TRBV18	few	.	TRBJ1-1	TGTGCCAGCTCACCACCCAGGGTGCCGGGTGAAGCTTTCTTT	CASSPPRVPGEAFF
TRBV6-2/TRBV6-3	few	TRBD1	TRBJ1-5	TGTGCCAGCAGTCAGGGGCAGGGGGTTGGCAATCAGCCCCAGCATTTT	CASSQGQGVGNQPQHF
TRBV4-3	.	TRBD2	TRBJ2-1	TGCGCCAGCAGCCAAGATAGGACTAGCGGGAATGAGCAGTTCTTC	CASSQDRTSGNEQFF